The 32 T cell receptor beta chains below were found in one sample sequenced in a study of blood T cell repertoires in COVID-19. Only in-frame clones appear in the TCRdb table, and some are missing; sequencing was by immunoSEQ multiplex PCR. Found here are about 200,000 clones, around three quarters of them singletons; the top ten hold 5.5%. The sample was peripheral blood. The receptors shown here come from a woman in her seventies with acute or convalescent COVID-19.

This sequence joins TRBV5-6 and TRBJ1-1, with a tentative D call TRBD1 (6 bases). The CDR3 spans 14 residues. Trimming removed 0 bases at V and 6 bases at J, with 12 bases between. Looked up from germline, CDR1 is SGHDT and CDR2 is YYEEEE. The CDR3 reads CASSLVGADPEAFF. The CDR3 DNA is TGTGCCAGCAGCTTGGTGGGGGCAGATCCTGAAGCTTTCTTT.

The V call is TRBV5-1, the J call TRBJ1-4; unclear D gene. Trimming removed 3 bases from V and 8 bases from J, with 17 bases in between. The CDR3 totals 15 residues. Germline values: CDR1 SGHRS, CDR2 YFSETQ. The CDR3 DNA sequence: TGCGCCAGCAGCTGGACTTCGGTGGGCGCAGAAAAACTGTTTTTT. Amino acid sequence: CASSWTSVGAEKLFF.

The J gene is TRBJ2-1, the V gene TRBV5-1; D remains unclear. This CDR3 has 15 amino acids. The germline V gene has CDR1 SGHRS and CDR2 YFSETQ. V shed 0 bases and J shed 0 bases, with 7 bases lying between them. For the CDR3, the DNA is TGCGCCAGCAGCTTGGCTAACCCCTCCTACAATGAGCAGTTCTTC. This encodes CASSLANPSYNEQFF.

CDR3: CASSSSGTEETQYF. The CDR3 region has the DNA TGTGCCAGCAGTTCTTCCGGGACAGAAGAGACCCAGTACTTC. This chain uses TRBV27 with TRBJ2-5; TRBD1 matches at 7 bases. Germline V lookup: CDR1 MNHEY, CDR2 SMNVEV (reference sequence). The CDR3 has 14 residues. J gave up 3 bases and V 4 bases, and 5 bases lay outside the gene matches.

The J gene is TRBJ2-7, the V gene TRBV19; D remains unclear. V dropped 5 bases and J dropped 0 bases, with 8 bases sitting between them. This CDR3 has 13 amino acids. Germline V gives CDR1 LNHDA, CDR2 SQIVND (reference sequence). CDR3 sequence: CASSSEFSYEQYF. The CDR3 DNA reads as TGTGCCAGTAGTTCGGAGTTCTCCTACGAGCAGTACTTC.

The chain joins TRBV9 to TRBJ1-2, with D uncertain. The CDR3 sequence is 16 residues long. V gave up 0 bases and J gave up 12 bases, with 24 bases separating them. Germline CDR1 SGDLS, CDR2 YYNGEE. CDR3 protein: CASSVGPAEFLLSNTF. CDR3 nucleotides: TGTGCCAGCAGCGTAGGTCCCGCGGAATTTCTACTTTCTAACACCTTC.

This rearrangement joins TRBV2 to TRBJ1-6, with 8 bases fitting TRBD1. There are 15 residues in the CDR3. Germline trimming cut 6 bases from V and 8 bases from J; bases unmatched to any gene: 9. Germline CDR1 SNHLY, CDR2 FYNNEI. CDR3 amino acids: CASRDPTGDHSPLHF. DNA for the CDR3: TGTGCCAGCAGGGACCCGACAGGGGATCATTCACCCCTCCACTTT.

V is TRBV3-1 (or the pseudogene TRBV3-2) and J is TRBJ1-3; D unresolved. The CDR3 is 14 amino acids. Germline values: CDR1 LGHDT, CDR2 YNNKEL (reference sequence). The V and J ends lost 3 bases and 7 bases respectively, with 13 bases between them. CDR3 region: CASSHGRGSNTIYF. The DNA for the CDR3 is TGTGCCAGCAGCCATGGCCGAGGCTCTAACACCATATATTTT.

The rearrangement joins TRBV29-1 to TRBJ1-1; possible D gene TRBD1, 6 bases. This CDR3 region has 15 residues. Trimming left V 4 bases short and J 0 bases short, with 15 bases between. CDR1 is SQVTM, CDR2 ANQGSEA, per germline. The DNA of the CDR3 is TGCAGCGTTGGGGGGCGCGGTGCCATGAACACTGAAGCTTTCTTT. Translated: CSVGGRGAMNTEAFF.

The chain has TRBV9 and TRBJ1-2; D possibly corresponds to TRBD1 (5 bases). Trimming left V 3 bases short and J 3 bases short, with 9 bases between. Germline V gene sequence: CDR1 SGDLS, CDR2 YYNGEE. This CDR3 spans 13 amino acids. The CDR3 nucleotides are TGTGCCAGCAGCGAAGGGGTTGACTATGGCTACACCTTC. Encoded protein: CASSEGVDYGYTF.

This rearrangement joins TRBV30 to TRBJ2-7, with 8 bases matching TRBD2. The CDR3 totals 14 residues. Germline CDR1 is GTSNPN and CDR2 is SVGIG (reference sequence). J gave up 5 bases and V 3 bases, and 9 bases lay outside the gene matches. The CDR3 DNA follows: TGTGCCTGGAGGAACTTTGCGGGAGGCAACGAGCAGTACTTC. This gives the protein CAWRNFAGGNEQYF. The variable domain in full, with the rest retrieved from reference TRBV30 and TRBJ2-7, is SQTIHQWPATLVQPVGSPLSLECTVEGTSNPNLYWYRQAAGRGLQLLFYSVGIGQISSEVPQNLSASRPQDRQFILSSKKLLLSDSGFYLCAWRNFAGGNEQYFGPGTRLTVT.

The chain joins TRBV29-1 to TRBJ2-7, with D possibly TRBD1 on 6 matching bases. This CDR3 has 11 amino acids. V dropped 7 bases and J dropped 4 bases, with 11 bases sitting between them. Per germline, CDR1 SQVTM and CDR2 ANQGSEA. CDR3: CSARQEYEQYF. The DNA of the CDR3 is TGCAGCGCCCGACAGGAATACGAGCAGTACTTC.

The CDR3: CASSSSGLYQETQYF. CDR3 in DNA: TGTGCCAGCAGTTCTAGCGGACTGTACCAAGAGACCCAGTACTTC. V and J are TRBV27 and TRBJ2-5; 7 bases match TRBD2. The CDR3 spans 15 residues. J gave up 0 bases and V 4 bases, and 5 bases lay outside the gene matches. Germline CDR1 and CDR2: MNHEY and SMNVEV (reference sequence).

This clone was seen a single time. J is TRBJ2-5 and V is TRBV19; 7 bases align to TRBD1. Germline CDR1 LNHDA, CDR2 SQIVND (reference sequence). The J segment lost 4 bases and the V segment lost 5 bases, leaving 10 bases of the junction unmatched. CDR3 length: 15 amino acids. CDR3 bases: TGTGCCAGTAGTTGGGACAGCCGCGCGGGAGAGACCCAGTACTTC. Amino acids: CASSWDSRAGETQYF.

This sequence joins TRBV7-2 and TRBJ2-4; D possibly corresponds to TRBD1 (6 bases). From germline, CDR1 is SGHTA and CDR2 FQGNSA. The V gene lost 0 bases and the J gene lost 1 base, with 10 bases spanning the gap. This CDR3 has 16 amino acids. CDR3 bases: TGTGCCAGCAGCTTAGCCGCAGGGGCCGCCAAAAACATTCAGTACTTC. Its translation is CASSLAAGAAKNIQYF.

The V gene is TRBV6-1, the J gene TRBJ2-7; a possible D gene is TRBD1 (6 bases). Germline-derived CDR1 and CDR2 are MNHNS and SASEGT. This CDR3 is built from 15 residues. V was pared by 1 base and J by 3 bases, with 13 bases between. The CDR3 here is CASSEVPGALYEQYF. The CDR3 nucleotides are TGTGCCAGCAGTGAAGTTCCAGGGGCCCTCTACGAGCAGTACTTC.

The chain employs TRBV10-3 and TRBJ2-7, with 9 bases fitting TRBD1. CDR1 and CDR2 (germline): ENHRY, SYGVKD. The CDR3 consists of 13 residues. V was pared by 8 bases and J by 3 bases, with 5 bases of the junction left unmatched. CDR3 in DNA: TGTGCCATCGCGGGACAGGGCGGCTACGAGCAGTACTTC. Amino acid sequence: CAIAGQGGYEQYF.

V gene TRBV7-3 combines with J gene TRBJ2-1; possible D gene TRBD2, 7 bases. The CDR3 is made up of 13 amino acids. V lost 4 bases, J lost 5 bases, and 9 bases lay in between. CDR1 is SGHTA, CDR2 FQGTGA, per germline. In DNA, the CDR3 is TGTGCCAGCAGCTCGGGGGGCGACAATGAGCAGTTCTTC. It is translated as CASSSGGDNEQFF.

As for this clone: The sample contains more than one DNA sequence encoding this CDR3. The chain links TRBV2 to TRBJ2-1; 14 bases agree with TRBD2. There are 15 residues in the CDR3. Germline V gives CDR1 SNHLY, CDR2 FYNNEI. Trimming cost V 6 bases and J 8 bases; bases outside gene matches: 6. Here the CDR3 reads CASSEGLAGADEQFF. The CDR3 DNA sequence: TGTGCCAGCAGCGAGGGACTAGCGGGAGCCGATGAGCAGTTCTTC.

This clone turned up a few times. The gene calls are TRBV30 and TRBJ2-5; no firm D call. The CDR3 sequence is 14 residues long. Germline lookup yields CDR1 GTSNPN and CDR2 SVGIG (reference sequence). The ends were cut back, 2 bases at V and 2 bases at J, with 12 bases in the middle. DNA of the CDR3: TGTGCCTGGAGTTTTCGTGGTAGACAAGAGACCCAGTACTTC. It codes for CAWSFRGRQETQYF.

The rearrangement links TRBV7-9 to TRBJ2-2, with TRBD2 matching 8 bases. The CDR3 has 16 residues. Germline CDR1 and CDR2: SEHNR and FQNEAQ (reference sequence). J gave up 4 bases and V 5 bases, and 9 bases lay outside the gene matches. The CDR3 loop is CASSDGSGGTTGELFF. CDR3 DNA sequence: TGTGCCAGCAGCGACGGAAGCGGGGGAACCACCGGGGAGCTGTTTTTT. The full variable domain, with the rest looked up from reference TRBV7-9 and TRBJ2-2, is DTGVSQNPRHKITKRGQNVTFRCDPISEHNRLYWYRQTLGQGPEFLTYFQNEAQLEKSRLLSDRFSAERPKGSFSTLEIQRTEQGDSAMYLCASSDGSGGTTGELFFGEGSRLTVL.

The J gene is TRBJ2-7, the V gene TRBV5-6; tentative D call: TRBD1 (5 bases). Per the germline V gene, CDR1 is SGHDT and CDR2 is YYEEEE. CDR3 size: 14 residues. V was trimmed by 4 bases and J by 3 bases, leaving 14 bases between them. CDR3 DNA: TGTGCCAGCAGCCCTAGGGGCTTGAACTACGAGCAGTACTTC. It translates to CASSPRGLNYEQYF.

The V call is TRBV7-2, the J call TRBJ1-3, with D maybe TRBD1 (6 bases). The V end was cut by 1 base, the J end by 6 bases, with 10 bases between. The CDR3 runs 14 residues. Germline assignment: CDR1 SGHTA and CDR2 FQGNSA. The CDR3, as DNA: TGTGCCAGCAGCTTAGTGGGGGCTTCAAACACCATATATTTT. Its protein product is CASSLVGASNTIYF. Together with reference TRBV7-2 and TRBJ1-3, the CDR3 gives the full variable domain: GAGVSQSPSNKVTEKGKDVELRCDPISGHTALYWYRQSLGQGLEFLIYFQGNSAPDKSGLPSDRFSAERTGGSVSTLTIQRTQQEDSAVYLCASSLVGASNTIYFGEGSWLTVV.

The count of this clone is one. The rearrangement joins TRBV6-6 to TRBJ2-1; 7 bases fit TRBD2. Germline lookup yields CDR1 MNHNY and CDR2 SVGAGI (reference sequence). Germline trimming cut 6 bases from V and 7 bases from J; bases unmatched to any gene: 15. The length of the CDR3 is 16 residues. CDR3 in amino acids: CASSGLGAGFSNEQFF. The CDR3 region has the DNA TGTGCCAGCAGCGGATTGGGAGCGGGGTTTTCGAATGAGCAGTTCTTC.

The V call is TRBV29-1, the J call TRBJ2-5; TRBD1 is a possible D gene (6 bases). CDR3 size: 12 residues. Trimming stripped 3 bases from V and 4 bases from J, with 9 bases between. Germline assignment: CDR1 SQVTM and CDR2 ANQGSEA. CDR3: CSVEGAGETQYF. In DNA, the CDR3 is TGCAGCGTTGAGGGGGCAGGAGAGACCCAGTACTTC.

The rearrangement links TRBV19 to TRBJ2-5; possible D gene TRBD1, 5 bases. V was trimmed by 1 base and J by 2 bases, leaving 11 bases between them. This CDR3 is 15 amino acids long. The germline CDR1 and CDR2 sequences are LNHDA and SQIVND (reference sequence). The CDR3 region has the DNA TGTGCCAGTAGTATAGCTGGGGCTGTTCAAGAGACCCAGTACTTC. Its translation is CASSIAGAVQETQYF.

This sequence joins TRBV19 and TRBJ2-1; TRBD2 matches at 7 bases. This CDR3 region has 11 residues. Germline CDR1 reads LNHDA; CDR2 reads SQIVND (reference sequence). V lost 3 bases to trimming and J lost 15 bases; unmatched junction nucleotides: 5. CDR3 nucleotide sequence: TGTGCCAGTAGTATCGGGACTAAAACGTTCTTC. It specifies CASSIGTKTFF.

The chain recombines TRBV7-3 with TRBJ2-1; TRBD2 agrees at 16 bases. J was trimmed by 8 bases and V by 5 bases; bases with no gene match: 6. Germline V gene lookup returns CDR1 SGHTA and CDR2 FQGTGA. The CDR3 has 16 residues. The CDR3 protein is CASSKGLAGGWDEQFF. Here the CDR3 DNA reads TGTGCCAGCAGCAAGGGACTAGCGGGAGGGTGGGATGAGCAGTTCTTC.

The chain carries TRBV29-1 and TRBJ2-7, with D possibly TRBD2 on 5 matching bases. This CDR3 comprises 13 residues. Germline CDR1 is SQVTM and CDR2 is ANQGSEA. Trimming removed 7 bases from V and 3 bases from J, with 16 bases in between. Here the CDR3 reads CSAQRAAGYEQYF. CDR3 DNA: TGCAGCGCACAAAGGGCCGCGGGCTACGAGCAGTACTTC.

The chain couples TRBV24-1 to TRBJ2-5, with 10 bases fitting TRBD1. The ends lost 5 bases at V and 5 bases at J; junction bases unmatched: 7. Germline loops: CDR1 KGHDR, CDR2 SFDVKD. CDR3 length: 15 residues. CDR3 nucleotide sequence: TGTGCCACCAGTGGGCTTGACAGGGGGCATGAGACCCAGTACTTC. Protein sequence: CATSGLDRGHETQYF.

The chain is built from TRBV28 and TRBJ2-3; possible D gene TRBD2, 6 bases. Germline-derived CDR1 and CDR2 are MDHEN and SYDVKM. V was trimmed by 5 bases and J by 2 bases, leaving 20 bases between them. This CDR3 is built from 17 residues. CDR3 nucleotide sequence: TGTGCCAGCAGTCCCCGGGGGACGGGAGCTTCCACAGATACGCAGTATTTT. Protein sequence: CASSPRGTGASTDTQYF.

The chain couples TRBV3-1 (or the pseudogene TRBV3-2) to TRBJ2-7; 10 nucleotides match TRBD2. The germline CDR1 and CDR2 sequences are LGHDT and YNNKEL (reference sequence). This CDR3 has 17 amino acids. J lost 4 bases, V lost 0 bases, and 9 bases had no gene match. The CDR3 loop is CASSQDNIAGGKYEQYF. The CDR3 DNA follows: TGTGCCAGCAGCCAAGATAACATAGCGGGAGGAAAGTACGAGCAGTACTTC.